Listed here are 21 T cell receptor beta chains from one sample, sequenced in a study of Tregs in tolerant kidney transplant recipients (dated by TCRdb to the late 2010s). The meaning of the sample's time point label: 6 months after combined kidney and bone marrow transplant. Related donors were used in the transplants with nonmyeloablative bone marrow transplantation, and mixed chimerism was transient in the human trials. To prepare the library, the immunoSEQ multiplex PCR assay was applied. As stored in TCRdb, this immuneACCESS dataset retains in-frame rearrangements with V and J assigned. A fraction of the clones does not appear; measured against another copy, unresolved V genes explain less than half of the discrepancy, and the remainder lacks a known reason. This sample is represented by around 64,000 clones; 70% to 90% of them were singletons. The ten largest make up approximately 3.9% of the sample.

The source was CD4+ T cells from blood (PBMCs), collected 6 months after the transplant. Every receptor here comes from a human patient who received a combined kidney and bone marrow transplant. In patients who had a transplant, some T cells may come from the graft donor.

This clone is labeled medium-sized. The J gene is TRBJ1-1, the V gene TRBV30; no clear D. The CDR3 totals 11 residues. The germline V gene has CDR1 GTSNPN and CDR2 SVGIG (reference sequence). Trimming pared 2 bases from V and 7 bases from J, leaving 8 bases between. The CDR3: CAWSQQVEAFF. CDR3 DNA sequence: TGTGCCTGGAGTCAGCAGGTTGAAGCTTTCTTT.

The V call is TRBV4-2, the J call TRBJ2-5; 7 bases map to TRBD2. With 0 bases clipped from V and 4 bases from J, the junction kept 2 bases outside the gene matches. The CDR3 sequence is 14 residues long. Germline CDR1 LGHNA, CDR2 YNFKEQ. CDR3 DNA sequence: TGTGCCAGCAGCCAAGATACTAGCGCAGAGACCCAGTACTTC. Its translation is CASSQDTSAETQYF.

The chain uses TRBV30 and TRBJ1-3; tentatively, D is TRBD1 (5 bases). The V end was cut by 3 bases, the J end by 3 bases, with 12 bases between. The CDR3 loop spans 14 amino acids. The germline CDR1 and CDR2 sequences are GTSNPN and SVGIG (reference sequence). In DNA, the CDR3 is TGTGCCTGGAGACGGGGGGTTATTGGAAACACCATATATTTT. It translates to CAWRRGVIGNTIYF.

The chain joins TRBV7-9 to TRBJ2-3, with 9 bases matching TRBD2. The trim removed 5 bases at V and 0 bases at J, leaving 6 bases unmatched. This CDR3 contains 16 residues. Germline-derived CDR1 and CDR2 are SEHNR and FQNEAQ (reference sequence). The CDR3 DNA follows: TGTGCCAGCAGCGTAACTAGCGGGTCTAGCACAGATACGCAGTATTTT. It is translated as CASSVTSGSSTDTQYF.

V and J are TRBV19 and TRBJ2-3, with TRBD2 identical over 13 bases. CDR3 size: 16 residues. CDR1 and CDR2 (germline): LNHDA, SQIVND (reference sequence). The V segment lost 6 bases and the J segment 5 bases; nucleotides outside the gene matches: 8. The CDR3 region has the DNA TGTGCCAGTAGGAAGACTAGCGGGGGGCGTGGAGATACGCAGTATTTT. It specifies CASRKTSGGRGDTQYF.

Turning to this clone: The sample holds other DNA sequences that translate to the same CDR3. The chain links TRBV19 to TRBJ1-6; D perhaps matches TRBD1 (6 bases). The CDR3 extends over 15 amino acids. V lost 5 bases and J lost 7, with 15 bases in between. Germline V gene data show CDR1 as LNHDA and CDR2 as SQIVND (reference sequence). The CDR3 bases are TGTGCCAGTAGTCGGGACAAGATAAAAAATTCACCCCTCCACTTT. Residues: CASSRDKIKNSPLHF.

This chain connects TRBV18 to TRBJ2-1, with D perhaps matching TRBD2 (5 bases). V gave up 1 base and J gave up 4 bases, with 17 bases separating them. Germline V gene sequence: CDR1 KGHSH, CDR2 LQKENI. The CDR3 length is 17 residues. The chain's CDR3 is CASSPRVLDSLYNEQFF. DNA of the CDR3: TGTGCCAGCTCACCACGAGTCTTGGACTCACTATACAATGAGCAGTTCTTC.

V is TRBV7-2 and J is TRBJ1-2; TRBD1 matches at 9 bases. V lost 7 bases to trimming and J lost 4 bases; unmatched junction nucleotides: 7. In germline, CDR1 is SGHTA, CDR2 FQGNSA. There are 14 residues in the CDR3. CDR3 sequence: CASNPNRGPYGYTF. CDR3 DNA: TGTGCCAGCAATCCAAACAGGGGGCCCTATGGCTACACCTTC.

In DNA form, the CDR3 reads TGTGCCAGTAGTATAGTTAGACTAGCGGGAGGGCCAGAGAACACCGGGGAGCTGTTTTTT. Amino acids: CASSIVRLAGGPENTGELFF. This chain connects TRBV19 to TRBJ2-2, with 14 bases fitting TRBD2. The ends lost 1 base at V and 1 base at J; junction bases unmatched: 8. CDR1 is LNHDA, CDR2 SQIVND, per germline (reference sequence). The CDR3 spans 20 residues. The variable domain in full, completed from reference TRBV19 and TRBJ2-2, reads DGGITQSPKYLFRKEGQNVTLSCEQNLNHDAMYWYRQDPGQGLRLIYYSQIVNDFQKGDIAEGYSVSREKKESFPLTVTSAQKNPTAFYLCASSIVRLAGGPENTGELFFGEGSRLTVL.

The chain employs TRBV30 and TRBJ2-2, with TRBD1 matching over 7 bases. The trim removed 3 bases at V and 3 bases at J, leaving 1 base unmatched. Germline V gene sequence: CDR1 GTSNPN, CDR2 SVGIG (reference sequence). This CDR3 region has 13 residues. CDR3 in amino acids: CAWRTGHTGELFF. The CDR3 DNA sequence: TGTGCCTGGAGGACAGGGCACACCGGGGAGCTGTTTTTT.

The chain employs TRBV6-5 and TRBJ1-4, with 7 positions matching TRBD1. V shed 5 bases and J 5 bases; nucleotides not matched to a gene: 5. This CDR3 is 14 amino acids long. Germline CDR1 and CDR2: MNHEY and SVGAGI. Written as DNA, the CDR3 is TGTGCCAGCAGTCCGACAGGGCCGAATGAAAAACTGTTTTTT. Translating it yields CASSPTGPNEKLFF.

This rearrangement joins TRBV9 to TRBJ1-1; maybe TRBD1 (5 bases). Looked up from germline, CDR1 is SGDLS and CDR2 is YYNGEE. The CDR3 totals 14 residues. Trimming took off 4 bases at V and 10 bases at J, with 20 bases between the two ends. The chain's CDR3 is CASSPQGSSGGAFF. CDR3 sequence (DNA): TGTGCCAGCAGCCCCCAGGGCAGTAGCGGTGGAGCTTTCTTT.

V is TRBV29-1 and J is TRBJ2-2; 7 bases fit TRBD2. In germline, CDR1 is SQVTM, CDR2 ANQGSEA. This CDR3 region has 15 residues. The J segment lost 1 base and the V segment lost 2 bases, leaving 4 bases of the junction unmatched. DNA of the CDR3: TGCAGCGTTGAAATAGCGGGCCTGAACACCGGGGAGCTGTTTTTT. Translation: CSVEIAGLNTGELFF.

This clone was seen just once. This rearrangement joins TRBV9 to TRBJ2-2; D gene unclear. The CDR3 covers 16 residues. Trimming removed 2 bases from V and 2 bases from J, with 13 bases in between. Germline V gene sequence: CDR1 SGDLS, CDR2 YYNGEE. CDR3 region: CASSVDAAANTGELFF. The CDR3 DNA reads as TGTGCCAGCAGCGTCGATGCCGCGGCTAACACCGGGGAGCTGTTTTTT.

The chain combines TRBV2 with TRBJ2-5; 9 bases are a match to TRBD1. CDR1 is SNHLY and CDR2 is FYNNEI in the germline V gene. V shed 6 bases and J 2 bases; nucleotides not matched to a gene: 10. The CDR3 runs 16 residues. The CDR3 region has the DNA TGTGCCAGCAGGAAGGGACAGGGCGTACGGCAAGAGACCCAGTACTTC. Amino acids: CASRKGQGVRQETQYF. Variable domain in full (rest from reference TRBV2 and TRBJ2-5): EPEVTQTPSHQVTQMGQEVILRCVPISNHLYFYWYRQILGQKVEFLVSFYNNEISEKSEIFDDQFSVERPDGSNFTLKIRSTKLEDSAMYFCASRKGQGVRQETQYFGPGTRLLVL.

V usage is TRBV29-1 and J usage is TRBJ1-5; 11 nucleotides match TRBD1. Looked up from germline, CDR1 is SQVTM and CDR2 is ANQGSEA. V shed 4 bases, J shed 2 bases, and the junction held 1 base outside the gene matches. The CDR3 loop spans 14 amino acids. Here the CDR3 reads CSVGGQGGNQPQHF. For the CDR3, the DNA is TGCAGCGTTGGGGGACAGGGGGGCAATCAGCCCCAGCATTTT.

The CDR3 is CASSPSRTDQETQYF. The CDR3 coding sequence is TGTGCCAGCTCACCGTCGAGGACAGACCAAGAGACCCAGTACTTC. The rearrangement joins TRBV18 to TRBJ2-5, with D possibly TRBD1 on 6 matching bases. The CDR3 has 15 amino acids. The V and J ends lost 3 bases and 0 bases respectively, with 11 bases between them. Germline loops: CDR1 KGHSH, CDR2 LQKENI.

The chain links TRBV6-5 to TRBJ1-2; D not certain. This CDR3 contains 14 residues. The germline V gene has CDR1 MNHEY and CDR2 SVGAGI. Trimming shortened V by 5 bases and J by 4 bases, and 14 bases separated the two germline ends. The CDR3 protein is CASSRTAGVYGYTF. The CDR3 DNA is TGTGCCAGCAGTCGGACTGCCGGCGTCTATGGCTACACCTTC.

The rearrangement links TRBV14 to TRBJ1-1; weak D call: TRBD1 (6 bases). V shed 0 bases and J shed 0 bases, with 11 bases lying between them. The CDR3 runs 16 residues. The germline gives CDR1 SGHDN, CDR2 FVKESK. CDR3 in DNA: TGTGCCAGCAGCCAAGACCAGGGGCGGATGAACACTGAAGCTTTCTTT. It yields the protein CASSQDQGRMNTEAFF.

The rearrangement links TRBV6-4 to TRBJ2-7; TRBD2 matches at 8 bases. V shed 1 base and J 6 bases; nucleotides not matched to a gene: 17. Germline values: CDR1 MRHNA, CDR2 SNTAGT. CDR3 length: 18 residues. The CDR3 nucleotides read TGTGCCAGCAGTGACTGCTGGCCCGTGAAAGCGGGAGTTGCCGAGCAGTACTTC. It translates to CASSDCWPVKAGVAEQYF.

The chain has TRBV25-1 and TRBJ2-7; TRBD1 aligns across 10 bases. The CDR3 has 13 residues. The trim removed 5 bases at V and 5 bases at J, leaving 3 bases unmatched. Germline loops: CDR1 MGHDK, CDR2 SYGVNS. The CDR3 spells CASSRQGANEQYF. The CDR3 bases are TGTGCCAGCAGTCGACAGGGGGCAAACGAGCAGTACTTC.